One T cell receptor beta chain is described in this entry. The antigen is unknown. This sample was included in a study of cytomegalovirus exposure and HLA in healthy donors. Study conclusions and caveats: Among TCR sequences, most were rare, though some public TCRs appeared in many donors. Evidence from a later analysis indicated that most CMV-associated TCR beta chains looked HLA-restricted.

The CDR3 length is 11 residues. The ends were cut back, 5 bases at V and 11 bases at J, with 15 bases in the middle. Germline V gene sequence: CDR1 DFQATT, CDR2 SNEGSKA (reference sequence). Healthy people donating bone marrow made up the donors. It was with 60 Vbeta and 13 Jbeta primers that the PCR ran. Method: immunoSEQ multiplex PCR; TCRdb's copy keeps in-frame clones and lacks some. The sample lists 150,000 to 200,000 clones, 68% seen once, with around 3% in the top ten. This clonotype was sampled from a woman aged 40 to 49 in good health and CMV-seropositive. The rearrangement joins TRBV20-1 to TRBJ1-1; D gene ambiguous. Sequencing was done on a sample of PBMCs. CDR3 bases: TGCAGTGCTCTCAGCGGGGATTGGGCTTTCTTT. Amino acids: CSALSGDWAFF.